Below, one T cell receptor (beta chain) is given with its context. This specimen belongs to a study of shared T cell receptors in the human thymus. The CDR3 sequence is 14 residues long. The V and J ends lost 6 bases and 9 bases respectively, with 18 bases between them. The germline V gene encodes CDR1 MNHEY and CDR2 SVGAGI. Profiled with immunoSEQ multiplex PCR; TCRdb holds only in-frame clones, not every one. This repertoire shows about 380,000 clones, 85% to 95% found once; its top ten account for 0.015% to 0.02%. Sequenced sample: thymocytes. The V and J genes are TRBV6-5 and TRBJ1-5, with a possible D match to TRBD1 (5 bases). The receptor comes from a human donor. The CDR3 DNA follows: TGTGCCAGCAGCTCATCCGGGGGGGTTGGGCCCCAGCATTTT. Encoded protein: CASSSSGGVGPQHF.